This is a list of T cell receptor beta chains from one sample in a study of T cell repertoires in cytomegalovirus infection. TCRdb analysed the reads with MiXCR anew, one entry per CDR3 protein. The sample has about 150,000 distinct CDR3 sequences, more than 25% seen once; the top ten hold 52%. Which antigens these TCRs recognize remains unknown. Source: CD8+ T cells from cultured PBMCs, taken from culture after CMV antigen stimulation. These receptors came from a human donor in good health (CMV status not recorded). Some clones in this sample may be carry-over from other donors' samples. The CDR3 runs from the conserved cysteine through the conserved F or W. A D gene is named only where the DNA matches it firmly. Some rows have no size entry. The others give once, few or many, or a class for an expanded clone.

.,TRBV28,TRBD2,TRBJ2-7,CASESGGDSYEQYF,TGTGCCAGCGAAAGCGGGGGGGATTCCTACGAGCAGTACTTC
.,TRBV2,.,TRBJ2-5,CASSEWGPGQETQYF,TGTGCCAGCAGTGAATGGGGGCCAGGCCAAGAGACCCAGTACTTC
many,TRBV4-1,.,TRBJ2-7,CASSPPGKYEQYF,TGCGCCAGCAGCCCGCCGGGAAAGTACGAGCAGTACTTC
few,TRBV6-2/TRBV6-3,.,TRBJ1-5,CASSTSSGQPQHF,TGTGCCAGCAGCACTTCCTCGGGACAGCCCCAGCATTTT
few,TRBV12-3/TRBV12-4,.,TRBJ2-2,CASSPALTGELFF,TGTGCCAGCAGCCCGGCGCTCACCGGGGAGCTGTTTTTT
.,TRBV20-1,.,TRBJ2-7,CSARDTTLWGYEQYF,TGCAGTGCTAGAGATACGACCCTCTGGGGATACGAGCAGTACTTC
few,TRBV7-8,.,TRBJ2-3,CASSLLQGMKYTQYF,TGTGCCAGCAGCTTACTGCAGGGGATGAAATATACGCAGTATTTT
many,TRBV7-9,TRBD1,TRBJ1-5,CASSPPGQGNQPQHF,TGTGCCAGCAGCCCTCCGGGACAGGGCAATCAGCCCCAGCATTTT
.,TRBV19,.,TRBJ2-2,CASSIGGTTGELFF,TGTGCCAGTAGTATAGGGGGGACGACCGGGGAGCTGTTTTTT
.,TRBV24-1,.,TRBJ2-2,CATSDSLGELFF,TGTGCCACCAGTGATTCGCTTGGGGAGCTGTTTTTT
many,TRBV6-1,TRBD1,TRBJ2-3,CASRQGGASTDTQYF,TGTGCCAGCAGGCAAGGGGGCGCTAGCACAGATACGCAGTATTTT
.,TRBV28,TRBD2,TRBJ2-7,CASSFTVRLAGGESYEQYF,TGTGCCAGCAGTTTCACTGTACGACTAGCGGGGGGCGAGTCCTACGAGCAGTACTTC
.,TRBV27,.,TRBJ2-2,CASSLIGLSEELFF,TGTGCCAGCAGTTTAATAGGGTTGTCCGAGGAGCTGTTTTTT
many,TRBV10-3,TRBD2,TRBJ2-1,CAISPGLAGSNNEQFF,TGTGCCATCAGCCCCGGACTAGCGGGGAGCAACAATGAGCAGTTCTTC
.,TRBV29-1,.,TRBJ1-5,CSVVDSPNQPQHF,TGCAGCGTTGTAGACAGCCCTAATCAGCCCCAGCATTTT
.,TRBV6-6,TRBD2,TRBJ2-5,CASSPPDSGGAEETQYF,TGTGCCAGCAGCCCTCCGGATAGCGGGGGGGCGGAGGAGACCCAGTACTTC
.,TRBV3-1,.,TRBJ2-3,CASSQDRNYGTDTQYF,TGTGCCAGCAGCCAAGATCGGAACTATGGCACAGATACGCAGTATTTT
.,TRBV9,.,TRBJ2-3,CASSAEGGGTDTQYF,TGTGCCAGCAGTGCCGAGGGGGGGGGCACAGATACGCAGTATTTT
.,TRBV29-1,.,TRBJ1-1,CSVEMGFAEAFF,TGCAGCGTTGAAATGGGGTTCGCTGAAGCTTTCTTT
.,TRBV7-2,TRBD2,TRBJ2-3,CASSLVSGDYCTDTQYF,TGTGCCAGCAGCTTAGTGTCGGGGGACTACTGCACAGATACGCAGTATTTT
few,TRBV19,TRBD1,TRBJ1-6,CASSRDRGNSPLHF,TGTGCCAGTAGTAGAGACAGGGGGAATTCACCCCTCCACTTT
.,TRBV28,.,TRBJ2-7,CASSLRATSYEQYF,TGTGCCAGCAGTTTACGGGCCACCTCCTACGAGCAGTACTTC
.,TRBV7-9,.,TRBJ2-6,CASSSSGISGANVLTF,TGTGCCAGCAGCTCCTCAGGGATTAGTGGGGCCAACGTCCTGACTTTC
many,TRBV4-1,.,TRBJ2-7,CASSHPARDKHYEQYF,TGCGCCAGCAGCCACCCCGCCCGGGACAAGCACTACGAGCAGTACTTC
few,TRBV28,.,TRBJ1-1,CASSTPAGVVTEAFF,TGTGCCAGCAGTACCCCCGCAGGGGTTGTCACTGAAGCTTTCTTT
.,TRBV6-1,TRBD2,TRBJ2-1,CASSDETSGGNEQFF,TGTGCCAGCAGTGATGAGACTAGCGGTGGTAATGAGCAGTTCTTC
few,TRBV20-1,.,TRBJ2-1,CSARDQDPEQFF,TGCAGTGCTAGAGATCAGGACCCCGAGCAGTTCTTC
.,TRBV7-9,.,TRBJ2-4,CASSPAGDIQYF,TGTGCCAGCAGCCCGGCCGGGGACATTCAGTACTTC
.,TRBV6-5,TRBD2,TRBJ2-3,CASSYFSGGTDTQYF,TGTGCCAGCAGTTATTTTAGCGGGGGGACAGATACGCAGTATTTT
.,TRBV19,.,TRBJ1-1,CASMRGDTEAFF,TGTGCCAGTATGAGGGGTGACACTGAAGCTTTCTTT
many,TRBV7-2,TRBD2,TRBJ2-1,CASSFLVQRGGNEQFF,TGTGCCAGCAGCTTCCTCGTCCAGCGGGGGGGAAATGAGCAGTTCTTC
.,TRBV20-1,TRBD1,TRBJ2-1,CSARDLGTGGYAEQFF,TGCAGTGCTAGAGACCTAGGGACAGGGGGTTATGCTGAGCAGTTCTTC
many,TRBV4-1,.,TRBJ1-2,CASSHPLRDRYGYTF,TGCGCCAGCAGCCACCCCTTACGGGACCGCTATGGCTACACCTTC
once,TRBV7-7,TRBD2,TRBJ2-1,CASSLGGGGANEQFF,TGTGCCAGCAGCTTAGGAGGCGGGGGTGCAAATGAGCAGTTCTTC
few,TRBV11-2,TRBD1,TRBJ2-2,CATCDRVVTGELFF,TGTGCCACCTGCGACAGGGTAGTCACCGGGGAGCTGTTTTTT
.,TRBV7-6,.,TRBJ2-5,CASSLAGGGQETQYF,TGTGCCAGCAGCTTAGCGGGGGGAGGACAAGAGACCCAGTACTTC
.,TRBV27,.,TRBJ2-7,CARKEGIIAYEQYF,TGTGCCAGAAAGGAGGGTATTATCGCCTACGAGCAGTACTTC
.,TRBV5-6,TRBD1,TRBJ1-2,CASSLSRQGAFYGYTF,TGTGCCAGCAGCTTGTCGAGACAGGGGGCTTTCTATGGCTACACCTTC
medium-sized,TRBV7-6,TRBD2,TRBJ2-3,CASSGSGGGVTDTQYF,TGTGCCAGCAGCGGAAGCGGGGGGGGTGTCACAGATACGCAGTATTTT
.,TRBV29-1,.,TRBJ2-7,CSVEDRGSYEQYF,TGCAGCGTTGAAGATAGAGGCTCCTACGAGCAGTACTTC
few,TRBV7-9,TRBD1,TRBJ2-3,CASSSGQATDTQYF,TGTGCCAGCAGCTCTGGACAGGCCACAGATACGCAGTATTTT
many,TRBV3-1,.,TRBJ2-1,CASSQAGQYNEQFF,TGTGCCAGCAGCCAAGCAGGACAGTACAATGAGCAGTTCTTC
.,TRBV19,TRBD2,TRBJ2-1,CASIIMVSGGGNEQFF,TGTGCCAGTATTATAATGGTTAGCGGGGGGGGGAATGAGCAGTTCTTC
many,TRBV20-1,.,TRBJ2-6,CSARGLDGANVLTF,TGCAGTGCTAGAGGGCTAGATGGGGCCAACGTCCTGACTTTC
.,TRBV12-3/TRBV12-4,.,TRBJ2-1,CASTQGRTVYNEQFF,TGTGCCAGCACCCAAGGGCGGACGGTCTACAATGAGCAGTTCTTC
.,TRBV27,.,TRBJ1-2,CASSPDRANYGYTF,TGTGCCAGCAGTCCCGACAGAGCTAACTATGGCTACACCTTC
.,TRBV7-3,.,TRBJ2-1,CTSSLQGGGAEQFF,TGTACCAGCAGCTTACAAGGCGGAGGGGCTGAGCAGTTCTTC
.,TRBV7-9,TRBD2,TRBJ2-1,CASSIGTSLDNEQFF,TGTGCCAGCAGCATTGGGACTAGTCTCGACAATGAGCAGTTCTTC
.,TRBV4-1,.,TRBJ2-3,CASSVSPVPDTQYF,TGCGCCAGCAGCGTAAGCCCAGTTCCAGATACGCAGTATTTT
.,TRBV7-6,.,TRBJ2-7,CASSSRGAGEQYF,TGTGCCAGCAGCTCCCGGGGGGCGGGCGAGCAGTACTTC
many,TRBV20-1,.,TRBJ1-2,CSAREVRRTPNYGYTF,TGCAGTGCTAGAGAGGTCAGGAGGACACCTAACTATGGCTACACCTTC
.,TRBV12-3/TRBV12-4,TRBD2,TRBJ2-2,CASLPLAGGSTGELFF,TGTGCCAGCTTGCCCCTAGCGGGGGGGAGTACCGGGGAGCTGTTTTTT
many,TRBV27,.,TRBJ2-5,CASSSLPPSWYRVGQETQYF,TGTGCCAGCAGTTCCCTCCCCCCCAGCTGGTACAGGGTTGGTCAAGAGACCCAGTACTTC